One sample yielded the 18 T cell receptor beta chains listed below, sequenced in a study of T cells in Graves' hyperthyroidism and ophthalmopathy. There were TCR beta CDR3 regions amplified from RNA transcripts. In the first-round RT-PCR of the TCR CDR3, the HTBI primer set was used. TCRdb re-analysed the multiplex PCR reads in MiXCR, keeping a single row per CDR3 protein. The repertoire includes more than 550,000 distinct CDR3 sequences, 45% of them detected once, and about 7.7% sits in the top ten. Sample: peripheral blood or thyroid tissue (not recorded which). These receptors were obtained from an adult man with Graves' disease, either hyperthyroidism or ophthalmopathy (not recorded which).

The chain has TRBV20-1 and TRBJ1-2; the D is unclear. Germline V gene data show CDR1 as DFQATT and CDR2 as SNEGSKA (reference sequence). V lost 3 bases, J lost 7 bases, and 15 bases lay in between. CDR3 length: 13 amino acids. CDR3 protein: CSARVGSSPGYTF. The CDR3 DNA follows: TGCAGTGCTAGGGTAGGATCCTCGCCTGGCTACACCTTC.

A single count supports this clonotype. This chain uses TRBV15 with TRBJ1-4; 9 bases are a match to TRBD1. Trimming at V came to 1 base and at J to 5 bases, leaving 11 bases not matched to a gene. Germline V gene sequence: CDR1 LNHNV, CDR2 YYDKDF (reference sequence). There are 18 residues in the CDR3. CDR3 amino acids: CATSRGPGQGARNEKLFF. The CDR3 DNA reads as TGTGCCACCAGCAGAGGACCGGGACAGGGCGCGAGAAATGAAAAACTGTTTTTT.

This clonotype was counted between two and nine times. This chain uses TRBV12-3 or TRBV12-4 with TRBJ1-6, with D tentatively TRBD1 (5 bases). V gave up 6 bases and J gave up 8 bases, with 14 bases separating them. The CDR3 has 14 residues. The CDR3 loop reads CASSPGPLDSPLHF. The CDR3 DNA follows: TGTGCCAGCAGCCCGGGACCTTTGGATTCACCCCTCCACTTT.

The J gene is TRBJ1-5, the V gene TRBV12-3 or TRBV12-4; a possible D gene is TRBD1 (5 bases). The CDR3 has 14 amino acids. Trimming removed 2 bases at V and 7 bases at J, with 12 bases between. CDR3 sequence: CASSLRPGLQPQHF. CDR3 nucleotide sequence: TGTGCCAGCAGTTTACGCCCAGGGTTGCAGCCCCAGCATTTT.

In regard to this clonotype: At one end the junction does not follow the germline gene, possibly because of a read error. The chain employs TRBV24-1 and TRBJ1-5, with 8 bases fitting TRBD1. Germline lookup yields CDR1 KGHDR and CDR2 SFDVKD. The CDR3 is 15 residues long. CDR3 coding DNA: TGTGCCACCAATGATATAGACAGGGGAAATCAGCCCCAGCATTTT. It codes for CATNDIDRGNQPQHF.

This clonotype was seen at least ten times. The CDR3 nucleotides read TGCAGCGTGCTCCGGGACACCGGCTACGAGCAGTACTTC. Translated, it gives CSVLRDTGYEQYF. V usage is TRBV29-1 and J usage is TRBJ2-7; perhaps TRBD1 as D (6 bases). This CDR3 contains 13 residues. The germline gives CDR1 SQVTM, CDR2 ANQGSEA. V gave up 6 bases and J gave up 3 bases, with 15 bases separating them.

J is TRBJ1-2 and V is TRBV29-1; weak D call: TRBD1 (6 bases). There are 12 residues in the CDR3. V lost 7 bases and J 4 bases, leaving 13 bases between the germline ends. Germline CDR1 SQVTM, CDR2 ANQGSEA. This CDR3 is CSGTDQPYGYTF. Written as DNA, the CDR3 is TGCAGCGGGACAGATCAGCCCTATGGCTACACCTTC. Full variable domain (rest looked up from reference TRBV29-1 and TRBJ1-2): SAVISQKPSRDICQRGTSLTIQCQVDSQVTMMFWYRQQPGQSLTLIATANQGSEATYESGFVIDKFPISRPNLTFSTLTVSNMSPEDSSIYLCSGTDQPYGYTFGSGTRLTVV.

In this sample, this clonotype turned up many times. This chain joins TRBV10-2 and TRBJ2-5; D is undetermined. V was trimmed by 7 bases and J by 2 bases, leaving 14 bases between them. Germline V lookup: CDR1 WSHSY, CDR2 SAAADI. This CDR3 comprises 14 residues. This chain's CDR3 is CASILSGSQETQYF. Here the CDR3 DNA reads TGCGCCAGCATTTTGAGTGGGTCTCAAGAGACCCAGTACTTC.

This clonotype was detected only a few times. This chain uses TRBV7-9 with TRBJ2-2; unclear D gene. Trimming stripped 7 bases from V and 1 base from J, with 10 bases between. CDR1 is SEHNR and CDR2 is FQNEAQ in the germline V gene (reference sequence). This CDR3 contains 14 residues. The CDR3 loop reads CASNPSRNTGELFF. In DNA, the CDR3 is TGTGCCAGCAACCCGAGTAGGAACACCGGGGAGCTGTTTTTT.

CDR3 bases: TGTGCCAGCCGGTCATCCCTGCTTTCTAATTCACCCCTCCACTTT. Protein: CASRSSLLSNSPLHF. The chain links TRBV11-1 to TRBJ1-6; D is uncertain. CDR3 size: 15 residues. Trimming removed 8 bases at V and 6 bases at J, with 17 bases between. Germline V gives CDR1 SGHAT, CDR2 FQDESV (reference sequence).

This chain connects TRBV2 to TRBJ1-4; D is undetermined. The germline V and J ends were trimmed by 1 base and 5 bases, with 5 bases remaining between them. Germline CDR1 SNHLY, CDR2 FYNNEI. The CDR3 is 13 amino acids. The CDR3 sequence is CASSEGQNEKLFF. The CDR3 nucleotides are TGTGCCAGCAGTGAAGGACAAAATGAAAAACTGTTTTTT.

The chain combines TRBV20-1 with TRBJ1-1; a weak D match, TRBD1 (6 bases). Trimming removed 2 bases from V and 8 bases from J, with 21 bases in between. Germline CDR1 is DFQATT and CDR2 is SNEGSKA (reference sequence). The CDR3 contains 15 residues. The CDR3 loop reads CSARMSGTWRTEAFF. The CDR3, as DNA: TGCAGTGCTAGAATGTCTGGGACATGGAGAACGGAAGCTTTCTTT.

This chain joins TRBV6-1 and TRBJ1-1; TRBD1 agrees at 9 bases. The CDR3 contains 14 residues. The germline gives CDR1 MNHNS, CDR2 SASEGT. J was trimmed by 1 base and V by 7 bases; bases with no gene match: 4. This CDR3 is CASTAGQGNTEAFF. For the CDR3, the DNA is TGTGCCAGCACTGCGGGACAGGGGAACACTGAAGCTTTCTTT.

The V gene is TRBV4-1, the J gene TRBJ2-5, with D uncertain. This CDR3 has 15 amino acids. The V end was cut by 3 bases, the J end by 1 base, with 12 bases between. CDR1 and CDR2 (germline): MGHRA, YSYEKL. The CDR3 spells CASSHSYSLQETQYF. The CDR3 nucleotides are TGCGCCAGCAGCCATTCCTACAGCCTCCAAGAGACCCAGTACTTC.

V gene TRBV4-1 combines with J gene TRBJ1-2, with D possibly TRBD1 on 5 matching bases. Per germline, CDR1 MGHRA and CDR2 YSYEKL. The V and J ends lost 0 bases and 4 bases respectively, with 12 bases between them. The CDR3 is 15 amino acids. The CDR3 DNA follows: TGCGCCAGCAGCCAAGACGGGGGGAGAGGCTATGGCTACACCTTC. As protein: CASSQDGGRGYGYTF.

Concerning this clonotype: Germline is not matched at one junction end, which may reflect a read error. The gene calls are TRBV7-9 and TRBJ2-5; D is uncertain. Germline V lookup: CDR1 SEHNR, CDR2 FQNEAQ (reference sequence). The CDR3 extends over 14 amino acids. In nucleotides, the CDR3 is TGCGCCAGCAGCCAAGGTGGGGAAATTGAGACCCAGTACTTC. Translation gives CASSQGGEIETQYF.

The chain links TRBV11-2 to TRBJ2-7, with 8 bases aligning to TRBD1. CDR3 length: 16 residues. Germline V CDR1 and CDR2: SGHAT, FQNNGV. J was trimmed by 3 bases and V by 4 bases; bases with no gene match: 11. The CDR3 DNA reads TGTGCCAGCAGCTCCTTGCCGGGACAGGTTAGCTACGAGCAGTACTTC. It yields the protein CASSSLPGQVSYEQYF.

This chain links TRBV12-3 or TRBV12-4 with TRBJ1-1; D might be TRBD1 (6 bases). The ends were cut back, 3 bases at V and 4 bases at J, with 12 bases in the middle. The CDR3 extends over 14 amino acids. The CDR3 region has the DNA TGTGCCAGCAGTTTGACAGGTCCTGGCACTGAAGCTTTCTTT. Translated: CASSLTGPGTEAFF.